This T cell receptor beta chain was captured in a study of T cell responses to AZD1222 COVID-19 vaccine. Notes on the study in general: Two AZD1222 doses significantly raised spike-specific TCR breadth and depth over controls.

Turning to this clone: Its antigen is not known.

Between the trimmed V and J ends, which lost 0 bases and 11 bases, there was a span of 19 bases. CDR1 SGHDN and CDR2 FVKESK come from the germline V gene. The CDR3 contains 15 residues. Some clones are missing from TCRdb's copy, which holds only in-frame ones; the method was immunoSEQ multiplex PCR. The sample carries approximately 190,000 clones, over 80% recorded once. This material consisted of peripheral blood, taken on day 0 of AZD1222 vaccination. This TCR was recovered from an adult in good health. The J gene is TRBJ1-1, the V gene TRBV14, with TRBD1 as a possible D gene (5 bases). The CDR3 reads CASSQEGLGPGRAFF. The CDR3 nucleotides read TGTGCCAGCAGCCAAGAGGGGTTGGGGCCAGGCAGGGCTTTCTTT.